This TCR beta chain was sequenced for a study of T cells in women clearing cervical HPV infection. About the study: Control women cleared a single incident HPV16 infection within 12 months. Case blood was drawn a median around 150 days after lesion detection.

Generated by immunoSEQ multiplex PCR, the TCRdb table keeps only in-frame clones and is missing some. The listing records some 15,000 clones. Notes on the study in general: Repertoire richness, not evenness, was significantly elevated in CIN3+ cases versus controls.

All participants had a single incident cervical HPV16 infection, and prevalent HPV16 infections were excluded. Comment on this clone: As yet, its antigen is unknown. Read sequence stops 3 residues before the CDR3 end, and the germline J gene provides the missing end.

CDR3 length: 15 residues. Germline values: CDR1 MNHEY, CDR2 SVGEGT. Trimming removed 4 bases from V and 2 bases from J; junction bases left unmatched: 7. Sequenced sample: blood buffy coat. The clonotype originates from a woman aged 18-70 years with a cervical HPV16 infection that either progressed to CIN3+ or cleared (not recorded which). This chain connects TRBV6-2 or TRBV6-3 to TRBJ2-5; 7 bases line up with TRBD2. Incomplete CDR3 DNA: TGTGCCAGCAGTTGGAGACTAGCAGGACAAGAGACC. This encodes CASSWRLAGQET. The full CDR3 sequence reads CASSWRLAGQETQYF.